Below, 20 T cell receptor beta chains from the same sample are listed, as sequenced in a study of T cell responses to AZD1222 COVID-19 vaccine. Method: immunoSEQ multiplex PCR; TCRdb's copy keeps in-frame clones and lacks some. The table has some 200,000 clones, more than 80% seen once; the top ten hold 6.1%. The specimen comprised peripheral blood, sampled on day 0 of AZD1222 vaccination. The receptors shown here come from an adult in good health.

The chain uses TRBV28 and TRBJ1-6; perhaps TRBD1 as D (5 bases). The CDR3 has 16 amino acids. Germline CDR1 is MDHEN and CDR2 is SYDVKM. Trimming stripped 3 bases from V and 0 bases from J, with 9 bases between. This CDR3 reads CASSFGGSSYNSPLHF. CDR3 in DNA: TGTGCCAGCAGTTTTGGGGGTAGCTCCTATAATTCACCCCTCCACTTT.

The CDR3 spells CSVEFSGGNTIYF. The CDR3 DNA sequence: TGCAGCGTGGAATTTTCAGGGGGTAACACCATATATTTT. The V call is TRBV29-1, the J call TRBJ1-3, with 7 bases fitting TRBD1. The V gene end was trimmed by 6 bases and the J gene end by 7 bases; junction bases not matched to a gene: 9. The CDR3 sequence is 13 residues long. CDR1 is SQVTM and CDR2 is ANQGSEA in the germline V gene.

As regards this clone: Other DNA sequences of this sample code for an identical CDR3. The genes are TRBV30 and TRBJ1-2; D call uncertain. Germline V CDR1 and CDR2: GTSNPN, SVGIG (reference sequence). Between the trimmed V and J ends, which lost 3 bases and 1 base, there was a span of 3 bases. This CDR3 region has 11 residues. CDR3 bases: TGTGCCTGGAGCGGTAACTATGGCTACACCTTC. Its protein is CAWSGNYGYTF.

The rearrangement joins TRBV10-3 to TRBJ1-2; 12 nucleotides agree with TRBD1. The length of the CDR3 is 17 residues. V shed 6 bases, J shed 4 bases, and the junction held 12 bases outside the gene matches. Germline loops: CDR1 ENHRY, CDR2 SYGVKD. CDR3 coding DNA: TGTGCCATCAGCCCGGGGACAGGGGGCGCTGAGATCTATGGCTACACCTTC. The encoded protein is CAISPGTGGAEIYGYTF.

The J gene is TRBJ2-1, the V gene TRBV7-3, with a possible D match to TRBD2 (6 bases). Per the germline V gene, CDR1 is SGHTA and CDR2 is FQGTGA. This CDR3 spans 17 amino acids. The germline V and J ends were trimmed by 2 bases and 2 bases, with 16 bases remaining between them. CDR3 loop: CASSLWASSVAYNEQFF. The CDR3 DNA reads TGTGCCAGCAGCTTATGGGCTTCTAGCGTAGCCTACAATGAGCAGTTCTTC.

This chain connects TRBV6-2 or TRBV6-3 to TRBJ2-5, with a tentative D call TRBD1 (5 bases). CDR3 length equals 15 residues. The germline V gene encodes CDR1 MNHEY and CDR2 SVGEGT. V lost 0 bases and J 1 base, leaving 9 bases between the germline ends. This chain's CDR3 is CASSYSRETQETQYF. The CDR3 region has the DNA TGTGCCAGCAGTTACTCCAGGGAAACCCAAGAGACCCAGTACTTC.

This clone was found a few times. The chain links TRBV6-1 to TRBJ1-2; 10 nucleotides line up with TRBD1. This CDR3 has 18 amino acids. The V segment lost 4 bases and the J segment 0 bases; nucleotides outside the gene matches: 11. Germline V CDR1 and CDR2: MNHNS, SASEGT. The DNA for the CDR3 is TGTGCCAGCAGTGGGACAGGGGGACAGGGATCTACTAACTATGGCTACACCTTC. Its protein product is CASSGTGGQGSTNYGYTF.

The gene calls are TRBV7-9 and TRBJ2-1, with D possibly matching TRBD1 (5 bases). The germline CDR1 and CDR2 sequences are SEHNR and FQNEAQ (reference sequence). The ends were cut back, 6 bases at V and 3 bases at J, with 21 bases in the middle. This CDR3 is 17 amino acids long. The CDR3 here is CASRTIRAGPDYNEQFF. In nucleotides, the CDR3 is TGTGCCAGCAGGACGATCAGGGCCGGACCCGACTACAATGAGCAGTTCTTC.

J is TRBJ1-3 and V is TRBV6-5; no definite D call. There are 15 residues in the CDR3. The ends were cut back, 2 bases at V and 4 bases at J, with 12 bases in the middle. CDR1 and CDR2 from the germline V gene are MNHEY and SVGAGI. This chain's CDR3 is CASSYAGSGGNTIYF. CDR3 bases: TGTGCCAGCAGTTACGCGGGATCAGGCGGAAACACCATATATTTT.

The chain uses TRBV7-9 and TRBJ1-5; D is uncertain. CDR3 length equals 14 residues. Germline values: CDR1 SEHNR, CDR2 FQNEAQ (reference sequence). Trimming cost V 1 base and J 5 bases, with 9 bases left between them. The DNA for the CDR3 is TGTGCCAGCAGCTTAGACGCTTCCGATCAGCCCCAGCATTTT. This codes for CASSLDASDQPQHF.

This clone has only a few counts. This sequence joins TRBV2 and TRBJ1-5, with a tentative D call TRBD1 (5 bases). Per germline, CDR1 SNHLY and CDR2 FYNNEI. The CDR3 is made up of 16 amino acids. Trimming took 6 bases from V and 1 from J, leaving 16 bases between them. The CDR3 sequence is CASREQWGSSNQPQHF. For the CDR3, the DNA is TGTGCCAGCAGGGAGCAATGGGGCTCAAGCAATCAGCCCCAGCATTTT.

The chain joins TRBV4-3 to TRBJ2-2; D remains ambiguous. The CDR3 runs to 16 residues. Germline V gene data show CDR1 as LGHNA and CDR2 as YSLEER. Trimming stripped 5 bases from V and 6 bases from J, with 19 bases between. The CDR3 spells CASSANHGRGAGELFF. The CDR3 DNA follows: TGCGCCAGCAGCGCCAACCACGGACGAGGCGCCGGGGAGCTGTTTTTT.

The CDR3 here is CASSWGLAGVSNEQFF. CDR3 nucleotides: TGTGCCAGCAGCTGGGGACTAGCGGGAGTTTCAAATGAGCAGTTCTTC. V is TRBV5-4 and J is TRBJ2-1; 14 bases are shared with TRBD2. There are 16 residues in the CDR3. Germline V CDR1 and CDR2: SGHNT, YYREEE (reference sequence). After removal of 3 bases from V and 7 bases from J, the junction contained 6 bases not matched to a gene.

The chain recombines TRBV6-6 with TRBJ2-2; TRBD2 agrees at 16 bases. Germline V CDR1 and CDR2: MNHNY, SVGAGI (reference sequence). The CDR3 length is 23 residues. V shed 5 bases and J 6 bases; nucleotides not matched to a gene: 24. CDR3 sequence: CASSPLTNTGTSGRAPRSGELFF. The CDR3 DNA is TGTGCCAGCAGTCCCCTAACAAACACCGGGACTAGCGGGAGGGCCCCTCGTTCCGGGGAGCTGTTTTTT.

In its sample, this clone was seen once. The chain links TRBV15 to TRBJ1-2; 7 positions agree with TRBD1. The germline gives CDR1 LNHNV, CDR2 YYDKDF (reference sequence). The CDR3 is 13 residues long. The junction had 2 bases not matched to a gene; V was cut back by 5 bases and J by 2 bases. The CDR3 here is CATSLGQNYGYTF. The CDR3 coding sequence is TGTGCCACCAGCCTGGGACAGAACTATGGCTACACCTTC.

The CDR3 nucleotides are TGTGCCAGCAGTCTAGGGCAAACGAACACTGAAGCTTTCTTT. Amino acids: CASSLGQTNTEAFF. The rearrangement joins TRBV6-5 to TRBJ1-1; D ambiguous. Per germline, CDR1 MNHEY and CDR2 SVGAGI. The CDR3 is 14 residues long. The V end was cut by 5 bases, the J end by 1 base, with 11 bases between.

V gene TRBV19 combines with J gene TRBJ2-7; 10 bases agree with TRBD2. The junction had 6 bases not matched to a gene; V was cut back by 6 bases and J by 1 base. The CDR3 sequence is 15 residues long. Germline loops: CDR1 LNHDA, CDR2 SQIVND (reference sequence). The CDR3 sequence: CASRPSSGRSYEQYF. The CDR3 bases are TGTGCCAGTAGACCATCTAGCGGGAGATCCTACGAGCAGTACTTC.

This clone was seen a handful of times. The rearrangement uses TRBV6-2 or TRBV6-3 and TRBJ2-3; 9 nucleotides match TRBD2. J was trimmed by 6 bases and V by 0 bases; bases with no gene match: 13. Germline CDR1 MNHEY, CDR2 SVGEGT. The CDR3 extends over 18 amino acids. Here the CDR3 reads CASSYSRAGGPSRDTQYF. DNA for the CDR3: TGTGCCAGCAGTTACTCGAGGGCGGGAGGGCCCTCGCGGGATACGCAGTATTTT.

Of note for this clone: With a much larger clone just one base away, this may be a read error. This chain joins TRBV5-1 and TRBJ2-2, with 11 positions matching TRBD2. Germline V CDR1 and CDR2: SGHRS, YFSETQ. The J segment lost 3 bases and the V segment lost 3 bases, leaving 1 base of the junction unmatched. The CDR3 loop spans 15 amino acids. The CDR3 bases are TGCGCCAGCAGCTGGGGACTAGCGGACACCGGGGAGCTGTTTTTT. It yields the protein CASSWGLADTGELFF.

V usage is TRBV27 and J usage is TRBJ1-2; no firm D call. The CDR3 contains 14 residues. Germline V lookup: CDR1 MNHEY, CDR2 SMNVEV (reference sequence). Trimming took 6 bases from V and 8 from J, leaving 19 bases between them. The DNA of the CDR3 is TGTGCCAGCAGGGCTCAAAGGGCCGCGGGGGGCTACACCTTC. This sequence encodes CASRAQRAAGGYTF.